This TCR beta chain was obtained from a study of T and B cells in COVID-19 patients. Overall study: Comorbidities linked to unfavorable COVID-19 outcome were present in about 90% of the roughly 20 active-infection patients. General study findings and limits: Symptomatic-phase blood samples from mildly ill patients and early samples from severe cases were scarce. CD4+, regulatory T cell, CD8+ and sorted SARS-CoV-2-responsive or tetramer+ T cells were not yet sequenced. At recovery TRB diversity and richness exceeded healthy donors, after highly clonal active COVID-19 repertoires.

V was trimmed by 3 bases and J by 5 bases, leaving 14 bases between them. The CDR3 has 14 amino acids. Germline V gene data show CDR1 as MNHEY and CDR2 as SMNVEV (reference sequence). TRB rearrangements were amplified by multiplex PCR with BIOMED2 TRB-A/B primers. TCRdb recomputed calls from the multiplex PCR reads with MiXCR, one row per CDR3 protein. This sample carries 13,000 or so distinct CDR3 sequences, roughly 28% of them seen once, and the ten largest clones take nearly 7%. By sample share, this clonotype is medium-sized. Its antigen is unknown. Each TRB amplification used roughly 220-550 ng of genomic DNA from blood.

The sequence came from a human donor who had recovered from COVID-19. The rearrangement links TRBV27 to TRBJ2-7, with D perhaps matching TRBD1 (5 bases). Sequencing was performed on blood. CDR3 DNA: TGTGCCAGCAGTTTCGCCCGCAGGGTTGACGAGCAGTACTTC. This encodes CASSFARRVDEQYF.